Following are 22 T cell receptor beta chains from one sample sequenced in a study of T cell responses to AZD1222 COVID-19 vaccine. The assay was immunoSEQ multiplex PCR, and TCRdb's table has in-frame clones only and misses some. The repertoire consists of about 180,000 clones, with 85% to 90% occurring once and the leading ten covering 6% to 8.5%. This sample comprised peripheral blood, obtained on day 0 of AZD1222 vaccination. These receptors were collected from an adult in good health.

The DNA of the CDR3 is TGCGCCAGCAGCCTCAATACAGGGGGCAAGGGCAATGAGCAGTTCTTC. This translates into CASSLNTGGKGNEQFF. The rearrangement joins TRBV5-1 to TRBJ2-1, with 9 bases lining up with TRBD1. The CDR3 consists of 16 residues. Trimming cost V 4 bases and J 6 bases; bases outside gene matches: 11. The germline CDR1 and CDR2 sequences are SGHRS and YFSETQ.

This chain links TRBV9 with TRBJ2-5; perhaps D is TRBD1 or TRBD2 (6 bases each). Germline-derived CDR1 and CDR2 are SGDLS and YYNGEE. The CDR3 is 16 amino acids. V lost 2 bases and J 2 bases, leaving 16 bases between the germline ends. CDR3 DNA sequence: TGTGCCAGCAGCGTCAGAGGGGGGACGGCTCAAGAGACCCAGTACTTC. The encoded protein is CASSVRGGTAQETQYF.

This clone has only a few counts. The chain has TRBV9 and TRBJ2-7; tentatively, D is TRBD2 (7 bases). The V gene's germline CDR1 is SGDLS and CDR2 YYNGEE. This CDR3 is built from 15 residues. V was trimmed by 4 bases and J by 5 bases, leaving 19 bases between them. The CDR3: CASSLTGGPTNEQYF. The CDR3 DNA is TGTGCCAGCAGCCTAACGGGGGGCCCCACCAACGAGCAGTACTTC.

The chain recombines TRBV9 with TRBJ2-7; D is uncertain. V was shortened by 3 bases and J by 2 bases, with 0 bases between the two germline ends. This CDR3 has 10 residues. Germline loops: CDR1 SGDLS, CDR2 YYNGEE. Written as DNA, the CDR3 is TGTGCCAGCAGCGCCTACGAGCAGTACTTC. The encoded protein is CASSAYEQYF.

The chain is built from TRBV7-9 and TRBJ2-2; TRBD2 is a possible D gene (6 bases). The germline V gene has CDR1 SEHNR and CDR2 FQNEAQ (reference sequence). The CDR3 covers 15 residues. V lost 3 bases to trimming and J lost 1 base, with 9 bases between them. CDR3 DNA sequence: TGTGCCAGCAGCTTTTGGGACTTGAACACCGGGGAGCTGTTTTTT. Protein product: CASSFWDLNTGELFF.

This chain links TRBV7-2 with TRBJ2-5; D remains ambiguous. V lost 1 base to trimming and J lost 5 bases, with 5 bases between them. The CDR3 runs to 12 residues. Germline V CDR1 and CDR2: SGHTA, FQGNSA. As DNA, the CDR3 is TGTGCCAGCAGCTTAGTAGCCGAGACCCAGTACTTC. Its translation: CASSLVAETQYF.

The CDR3 reads CASSEIPAGGNSPLHF. The DNA of the CDR3 is TGTGCCAGCAGTGAAATCCCGGCAGGGGGAAATTCACCCCTCCACTTT. The chain is built from TRBV2 and TRBJ1-6; 7 bases line up with TRBD1. This CDR3 has 16 residues. Germline lookup yields CDR1 SNHLY and CDR2 FYNNEI. V gave up 2 bases and J gave up 7 bases; unmatched junction bases: 8.

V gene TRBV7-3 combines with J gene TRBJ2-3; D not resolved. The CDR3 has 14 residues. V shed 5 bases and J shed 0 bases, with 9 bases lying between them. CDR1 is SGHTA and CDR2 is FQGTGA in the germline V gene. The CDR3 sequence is CASSLRLSTDTQYF. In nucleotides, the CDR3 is TGTGCCAGCAGCCTGAGACTGAGCACAGATACGCAGTATTTT. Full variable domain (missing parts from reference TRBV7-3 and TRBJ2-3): GAGVSQTPSNKVTEKGKYVELRCDPISGHTALYWYRQSLGQGPEFLIYFQGTGAADDSGLPNDRFFAVRPEGSVSTLKIQRTERGDSAVYLCASSLRLSTDTQYFGPGTRLTVL.

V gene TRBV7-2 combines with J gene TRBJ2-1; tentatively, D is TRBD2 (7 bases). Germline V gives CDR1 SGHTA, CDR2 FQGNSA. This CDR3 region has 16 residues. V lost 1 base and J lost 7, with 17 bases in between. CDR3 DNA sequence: TGTGCCAGCAGCTTAGGAGGCGGGGGTACAGGGAATGAGCAGTTCTTC. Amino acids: CASSLGGGGTGNEQFF.

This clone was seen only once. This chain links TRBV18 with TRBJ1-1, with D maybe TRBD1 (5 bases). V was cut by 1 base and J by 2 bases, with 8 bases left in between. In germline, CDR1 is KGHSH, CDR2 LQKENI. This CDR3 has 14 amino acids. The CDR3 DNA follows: TGTGCCAGCTCACCACAGGGGATCAACACTGAAGCTTTCTTT. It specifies CASSPQGINTEAFF.

The CDR3: CASSLSWGDNEQFF. CDR3 nucleotide sequence: TGTGCCAGCAGCTTATCGTGGGGGGATAATGAGCAGTTCTTC. The chain combines TRBV7-3 with TRBJ2-1; possibly TRBD2 for D (6 bases). The CDR3 is 14 amino acids. Germline CDR1 and CDR2: SGHTA and FQGTGA. Trimming removed 2 bases at V and 7 bases at J, with 12 bases between.

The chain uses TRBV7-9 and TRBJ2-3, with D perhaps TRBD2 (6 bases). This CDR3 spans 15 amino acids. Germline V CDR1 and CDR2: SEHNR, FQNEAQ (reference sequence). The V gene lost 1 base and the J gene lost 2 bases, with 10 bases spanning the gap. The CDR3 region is CASSLEAGNTDTQYF. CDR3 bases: TGTGCCAGCAGCTTAGAGGCGGGGAACACAGATACGCAGTATTTT. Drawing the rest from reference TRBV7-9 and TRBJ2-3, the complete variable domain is DTGVSQNPRHKITKRGQNVTFRCDPISEHNRLYWYRQTLGQGPEFLTYFQNEAQLEKSRLLSDRFSAERPKGSFSTLEIQRTEQGDSAMYLCASSLEAGNTDTQYFGPGTRLTVL.

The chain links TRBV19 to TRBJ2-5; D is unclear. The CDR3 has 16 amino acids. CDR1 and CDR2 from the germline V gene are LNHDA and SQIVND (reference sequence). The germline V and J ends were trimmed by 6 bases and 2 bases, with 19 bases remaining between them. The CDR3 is CASRAHGDTGQETQYF. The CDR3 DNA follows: TGTGCCAGTAGGGCTCACGGCGATACGGGTCAAGAGACCCAGTACTTC.

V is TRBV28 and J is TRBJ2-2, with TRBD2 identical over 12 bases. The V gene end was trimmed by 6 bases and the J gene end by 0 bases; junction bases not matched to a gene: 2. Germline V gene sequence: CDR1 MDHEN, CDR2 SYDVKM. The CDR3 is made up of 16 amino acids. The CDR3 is CASRPSGGANTGELFF. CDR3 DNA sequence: TGTGCCAGCAGACCTAGCGGGGGGGCGAACACCGGGGAGCTGTTTTTT. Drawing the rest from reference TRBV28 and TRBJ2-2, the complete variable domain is DVKVTQSSRYLVKRTGEKVFLECVQDMDHENMFWYRQDPGLGLRLIYFSYDVKMKEKGDIPEGYSVSREKKERFSLILESASTNQTSMYLCASRPSGGANTGELFFGEGSRLTVL.

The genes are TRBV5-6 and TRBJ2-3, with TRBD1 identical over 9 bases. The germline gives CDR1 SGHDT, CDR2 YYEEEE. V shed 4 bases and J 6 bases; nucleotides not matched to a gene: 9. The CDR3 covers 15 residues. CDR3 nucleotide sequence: TGTGCCAGCAGCCGCAGGACAGGGGTTGGGGATACGCAGTATTTT. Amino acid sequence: CASSRRTGVGDTQYF.

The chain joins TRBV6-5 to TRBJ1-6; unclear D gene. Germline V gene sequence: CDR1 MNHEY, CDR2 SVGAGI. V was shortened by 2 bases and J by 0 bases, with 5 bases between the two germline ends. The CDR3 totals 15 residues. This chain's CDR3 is CASSYKSSYNSPLHF. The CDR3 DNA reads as TGTGCCAGCAGTTACAAGAGCTCCTATAATTCACCCCTCCACTTT.

In DNA, the CDR3 is TGTGCCAGCACGTTTTCAGATACGCAGTATTTT. It yields the protein CASTFSDTQYF. This rearrangement joins TRBV7-2 to TRBJ2-3; D unclear. Trimming removed 7 bases at V and 4 bases at J, with 6 bases between. This CDR3 is 11 amino acids long. Germline values: CDR1 SGHTA, CDR2 FQGNSA.

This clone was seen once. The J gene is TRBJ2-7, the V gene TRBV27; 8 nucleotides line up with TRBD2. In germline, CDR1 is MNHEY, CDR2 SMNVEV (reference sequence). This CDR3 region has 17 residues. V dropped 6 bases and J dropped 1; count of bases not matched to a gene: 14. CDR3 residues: CASRRDWGSGESYEQYF. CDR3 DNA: TGTGCCAGCAGGCGCGATTGGGGTAGCGGGGAGTCCTACGAGCAGTACTTC.

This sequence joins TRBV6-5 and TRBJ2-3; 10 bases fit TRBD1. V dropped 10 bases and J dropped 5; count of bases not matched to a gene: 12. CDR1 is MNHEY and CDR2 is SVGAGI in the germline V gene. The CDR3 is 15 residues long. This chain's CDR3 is CATQGQGQRGDTQYF. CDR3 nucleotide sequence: TGTGCCACCCAGGGACAGGGGCAAAGAGGAGATACGCAGTATTTT.

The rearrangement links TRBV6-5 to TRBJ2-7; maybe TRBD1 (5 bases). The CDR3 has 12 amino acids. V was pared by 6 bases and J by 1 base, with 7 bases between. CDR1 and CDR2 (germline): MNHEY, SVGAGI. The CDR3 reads CASRTVSYEQYF. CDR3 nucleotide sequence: TGTGCCAGCAGGACAGTGTCCTACGAGCAGTACTTC.

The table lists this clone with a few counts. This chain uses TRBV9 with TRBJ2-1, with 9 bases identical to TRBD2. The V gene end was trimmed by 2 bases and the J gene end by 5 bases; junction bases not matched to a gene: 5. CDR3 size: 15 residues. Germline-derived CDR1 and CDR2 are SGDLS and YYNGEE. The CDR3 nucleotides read TGTGCCAGCAGCGTCGGTAGCGGGGGCCACAATGAGCAGTTCTTC. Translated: CASSVGSGGHNEQFF.

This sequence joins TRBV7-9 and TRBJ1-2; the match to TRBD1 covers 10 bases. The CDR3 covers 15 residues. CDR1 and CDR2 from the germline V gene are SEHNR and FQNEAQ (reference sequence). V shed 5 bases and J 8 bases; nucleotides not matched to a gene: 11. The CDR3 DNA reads TGTGCCAGCAGCCACATAGCGGGACAGGGGTACGGCTACACCTTC. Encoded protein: CASSHIAGQGYGYTF.